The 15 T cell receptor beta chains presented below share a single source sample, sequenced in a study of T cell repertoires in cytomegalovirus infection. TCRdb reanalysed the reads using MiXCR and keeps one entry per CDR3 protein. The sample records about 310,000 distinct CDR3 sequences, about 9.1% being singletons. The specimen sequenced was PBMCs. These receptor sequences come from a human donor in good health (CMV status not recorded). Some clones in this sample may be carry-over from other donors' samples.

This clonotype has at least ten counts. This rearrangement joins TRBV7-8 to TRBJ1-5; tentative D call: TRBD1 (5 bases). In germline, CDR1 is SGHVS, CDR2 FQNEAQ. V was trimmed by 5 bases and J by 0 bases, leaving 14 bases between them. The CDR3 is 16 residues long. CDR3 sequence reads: CASSPWDRNSNQPQHF. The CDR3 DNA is TGTGCCAGCAGCCCGTGGGACCGGAATAGCAATCAGCCCCAGCATTTT.

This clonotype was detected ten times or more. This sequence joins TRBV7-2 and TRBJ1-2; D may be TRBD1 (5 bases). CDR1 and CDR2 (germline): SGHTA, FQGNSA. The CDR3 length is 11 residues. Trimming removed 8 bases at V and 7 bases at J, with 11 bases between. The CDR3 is CASGDWGGYTF. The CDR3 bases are TGTGCCAGCGGGGACTGGGGTGGCTACACCTTC. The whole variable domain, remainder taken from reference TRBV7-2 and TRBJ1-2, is GAGVSQSPSNKVTEKGKDVELRCDPISGHTALYWYRQSLGQGLEFLIYFQGNSAPDKSGLPSDRFSAERTGGSVSTLTIQRTQQEDSAVYLCASGDWGGYTFGSGTRLTVV.

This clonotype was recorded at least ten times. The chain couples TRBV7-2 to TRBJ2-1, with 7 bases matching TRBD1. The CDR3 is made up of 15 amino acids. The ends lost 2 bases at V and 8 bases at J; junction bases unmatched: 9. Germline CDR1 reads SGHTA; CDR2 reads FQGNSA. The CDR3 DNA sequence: TGTGCCAGCAGCTTAACAGGGGAGAAATTTTATGAGCAGTTCTTC. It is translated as CASSLTGEKFYEQFF.

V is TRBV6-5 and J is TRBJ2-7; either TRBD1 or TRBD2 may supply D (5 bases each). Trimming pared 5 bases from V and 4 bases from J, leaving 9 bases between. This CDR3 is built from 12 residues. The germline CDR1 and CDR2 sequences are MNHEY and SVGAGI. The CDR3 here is CASSPGRYEQYF. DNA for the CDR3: TGTGCCAGCAGTCCAGGGAGATACGAGCAGTACTTC.

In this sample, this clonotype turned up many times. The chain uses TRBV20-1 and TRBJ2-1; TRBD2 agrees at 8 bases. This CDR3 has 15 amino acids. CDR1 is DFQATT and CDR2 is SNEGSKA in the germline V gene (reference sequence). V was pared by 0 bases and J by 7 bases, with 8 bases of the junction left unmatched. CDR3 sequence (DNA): TGCAGTGCTAGAGATCCTACGGGGGGGGGGAATGAGCAGTTCTTC. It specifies CSARDPTGGGNEQFF.

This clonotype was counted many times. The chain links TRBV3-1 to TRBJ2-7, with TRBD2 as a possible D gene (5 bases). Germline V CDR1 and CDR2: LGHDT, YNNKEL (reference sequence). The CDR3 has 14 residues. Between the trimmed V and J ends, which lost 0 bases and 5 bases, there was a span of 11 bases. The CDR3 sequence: CASSQEGWGDEQYF. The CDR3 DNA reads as TGTGCCAGCAGCCAAGAAGGTTGGGGAGACGAGCAGTACTTC.

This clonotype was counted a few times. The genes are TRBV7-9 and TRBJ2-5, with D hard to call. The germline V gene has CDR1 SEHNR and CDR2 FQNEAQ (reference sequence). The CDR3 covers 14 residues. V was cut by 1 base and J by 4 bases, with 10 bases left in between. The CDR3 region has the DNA TGTGCCAGCAGCTTAGTAGGGATGGGAGAGACCCAGTACTTC. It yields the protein CASSLVGMGETQYF.

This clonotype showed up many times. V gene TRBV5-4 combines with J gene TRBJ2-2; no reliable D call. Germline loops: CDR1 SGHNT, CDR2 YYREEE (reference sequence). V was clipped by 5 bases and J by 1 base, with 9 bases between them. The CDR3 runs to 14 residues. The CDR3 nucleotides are TGTGCCAGCAGTCGTAGCAGGAACACCGGGGAGCTGTTTTTT. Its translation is CASSRSRNTGELFF.

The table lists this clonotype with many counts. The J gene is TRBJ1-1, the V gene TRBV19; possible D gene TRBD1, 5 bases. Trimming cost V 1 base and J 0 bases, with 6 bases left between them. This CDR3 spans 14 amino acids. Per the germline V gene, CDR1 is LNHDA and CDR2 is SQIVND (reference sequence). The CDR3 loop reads CASSIGQMNTEAFF. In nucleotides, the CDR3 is TGTGCCAGTAGTATAGGACAGATGAACACTGAAGCTTTCTTT.

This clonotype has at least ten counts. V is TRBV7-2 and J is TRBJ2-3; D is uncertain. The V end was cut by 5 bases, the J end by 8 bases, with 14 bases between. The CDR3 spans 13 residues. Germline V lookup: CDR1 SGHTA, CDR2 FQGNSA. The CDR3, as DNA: TGTGCCAGCAGCACCCGACTGCGAGGTACGCAGTATTTT. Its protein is CASSTRLRGTQYF.

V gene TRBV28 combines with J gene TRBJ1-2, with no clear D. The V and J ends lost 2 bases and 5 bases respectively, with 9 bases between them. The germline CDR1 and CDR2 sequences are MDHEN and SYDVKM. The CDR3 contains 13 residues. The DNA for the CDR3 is TGTGCCAGCAGTTTACTACCAGAGTATGGCTACACCTTC. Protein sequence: CASSLLPEYGYTF.

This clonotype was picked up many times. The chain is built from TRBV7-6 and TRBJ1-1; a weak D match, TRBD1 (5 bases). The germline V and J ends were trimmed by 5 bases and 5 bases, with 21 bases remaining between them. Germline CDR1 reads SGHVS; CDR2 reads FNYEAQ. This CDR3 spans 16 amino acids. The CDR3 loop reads CASSPGAGTWGTEAFF. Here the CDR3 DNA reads TGTGCCAGCAGCCCCGGGGCCGGGACGTGGGGAACTGAAGCTTTCTTT.

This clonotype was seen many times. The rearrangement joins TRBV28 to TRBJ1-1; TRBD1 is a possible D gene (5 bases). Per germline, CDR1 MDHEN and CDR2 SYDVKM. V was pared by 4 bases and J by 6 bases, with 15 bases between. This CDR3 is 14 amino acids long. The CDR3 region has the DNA TGTGCCAGCAGTTCCCCTACAGGAGACTCTGAAGCTTTCTTT. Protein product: CASSSPTGDSEAFF.

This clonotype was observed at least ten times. CDR3: CASSYGPDRGGGYTF. The CDR3 DNA follows: TGTGCCAGCAGTTACGGCCCGGACAGGGGAGGTGGCTACACCTTC. V and J are TRBV6-6 and TRBJ1-2, with TRBD1 matching 9 bases. Trimming removed 2 bases from V and 7 bases from J; junction bases left unmatched: 8. In germline, CDR1 is MNHNY, CDR2 SVGAGI (reference sequence). The CDR3 consists of 15 residues.

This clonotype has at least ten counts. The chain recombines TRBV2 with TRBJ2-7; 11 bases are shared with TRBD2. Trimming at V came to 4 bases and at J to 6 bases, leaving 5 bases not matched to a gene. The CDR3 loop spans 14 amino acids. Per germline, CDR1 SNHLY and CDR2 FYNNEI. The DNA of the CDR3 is TGTGCCAGCAGTGTAGGACTAGCGGGTTTCGAGCAGTACGTC. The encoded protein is CASSVGLAGFEQYV.